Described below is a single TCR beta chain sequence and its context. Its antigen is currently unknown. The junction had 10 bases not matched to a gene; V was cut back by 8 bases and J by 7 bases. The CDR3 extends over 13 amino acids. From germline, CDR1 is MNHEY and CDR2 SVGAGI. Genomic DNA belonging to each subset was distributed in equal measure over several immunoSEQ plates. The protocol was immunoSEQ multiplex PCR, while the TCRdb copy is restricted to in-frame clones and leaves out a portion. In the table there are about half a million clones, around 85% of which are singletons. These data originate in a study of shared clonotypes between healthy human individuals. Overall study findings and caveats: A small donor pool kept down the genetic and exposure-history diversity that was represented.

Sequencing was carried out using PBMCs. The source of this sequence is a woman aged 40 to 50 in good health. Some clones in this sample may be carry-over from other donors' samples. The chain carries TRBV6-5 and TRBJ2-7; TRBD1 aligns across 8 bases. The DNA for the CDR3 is TGTGCCAGCGGAAGGACAGGGTTCGGAGAGCAGTACTTC. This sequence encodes CASGRTGFGEQYF.